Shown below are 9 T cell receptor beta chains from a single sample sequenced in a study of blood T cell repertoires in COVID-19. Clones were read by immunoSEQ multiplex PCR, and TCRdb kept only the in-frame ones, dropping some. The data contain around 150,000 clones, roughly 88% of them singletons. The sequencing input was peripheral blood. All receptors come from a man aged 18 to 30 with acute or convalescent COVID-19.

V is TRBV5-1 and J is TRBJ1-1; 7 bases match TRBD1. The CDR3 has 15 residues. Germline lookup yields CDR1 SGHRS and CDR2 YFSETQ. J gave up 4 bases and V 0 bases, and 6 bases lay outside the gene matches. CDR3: CASSLDQGVGTEAFF. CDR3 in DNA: TGCGCCAGCAGCTTGGATCAGGGGGTAGGCACTGAAGCTTTCTTT.

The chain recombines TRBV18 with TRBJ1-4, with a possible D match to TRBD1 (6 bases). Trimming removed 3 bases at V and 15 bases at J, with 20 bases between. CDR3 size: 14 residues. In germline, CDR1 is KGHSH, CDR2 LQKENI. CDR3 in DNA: TGTGCCAGCTCACCGGGTCAGGGGCCCGCCCAGTTGTTTTTT. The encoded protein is CASSPGQGPAQLFF.

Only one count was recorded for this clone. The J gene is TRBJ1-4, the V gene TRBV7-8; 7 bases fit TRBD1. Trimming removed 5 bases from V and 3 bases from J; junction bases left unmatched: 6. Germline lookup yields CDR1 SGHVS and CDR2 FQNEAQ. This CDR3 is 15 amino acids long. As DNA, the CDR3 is TGTGCCAGCAGCAAGACAGGGACCGCTAATGAAAAACTGTTTTTT. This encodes CASSKTGTANEKLFF.

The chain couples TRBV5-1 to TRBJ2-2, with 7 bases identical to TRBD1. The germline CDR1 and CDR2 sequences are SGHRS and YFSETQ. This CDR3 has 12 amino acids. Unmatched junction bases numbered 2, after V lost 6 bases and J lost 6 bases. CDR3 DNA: TGCGCCAGCACCACAGGGGCCGGGGAGCTGTTTTTT. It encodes CASTTGAGELFF.

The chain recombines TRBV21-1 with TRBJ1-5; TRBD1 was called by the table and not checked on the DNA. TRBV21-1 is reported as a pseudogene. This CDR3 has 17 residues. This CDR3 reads CASSKEDQDSLNQPQHF. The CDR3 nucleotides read TGTGCCAGCAGCAAAGAGGACCAGGACAGCCTCAATCAGCCCCAGCATTTT.

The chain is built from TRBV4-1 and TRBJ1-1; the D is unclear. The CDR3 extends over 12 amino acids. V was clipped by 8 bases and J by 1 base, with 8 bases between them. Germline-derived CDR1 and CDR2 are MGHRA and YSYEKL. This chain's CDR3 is CASRGGNTEAFF. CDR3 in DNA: TGCGCCAGCCGCGGCGGGAACACTGAAGCTTTCTTT.

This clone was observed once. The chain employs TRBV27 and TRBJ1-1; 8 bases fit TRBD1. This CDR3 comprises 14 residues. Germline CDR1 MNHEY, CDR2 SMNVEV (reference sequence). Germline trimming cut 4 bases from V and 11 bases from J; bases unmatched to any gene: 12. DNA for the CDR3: TGTGCCAGCAGTTCCTGGGGACCGGACAGGGCTGCTTTCTTT. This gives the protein CASSSWGPDRAAFF.

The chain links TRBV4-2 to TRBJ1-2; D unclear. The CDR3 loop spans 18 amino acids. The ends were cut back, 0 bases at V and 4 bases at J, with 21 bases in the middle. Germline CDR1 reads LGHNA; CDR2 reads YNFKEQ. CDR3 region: CASSQDSQNLGGSYGYTF. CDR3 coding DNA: TGTGCCAGCAGCCAAGATAGTCAAAATTTAGGAGGCAGCTATGGCTACACCTTC.

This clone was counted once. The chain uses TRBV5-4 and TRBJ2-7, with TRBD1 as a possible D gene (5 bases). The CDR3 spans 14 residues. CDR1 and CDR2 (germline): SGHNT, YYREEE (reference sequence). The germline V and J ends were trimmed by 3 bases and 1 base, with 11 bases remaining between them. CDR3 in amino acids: CASSSRTGSYEQYF. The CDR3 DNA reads TGTGCCAGCAGCTCCAGAACAGGTTCCTACGAGCAGTACTTC.